Listed below are T cell receptor beta chains from one sample, sequenced in a study of Graves' ophthalmopathy and Graves' hyperthyroidism. Each CDR3 protein is one row after TCRdb ran MiXCR on the multiplex PCR reads. The table has 740,000 or so distinct CDR3 sequences, roughly 40% seen once. Sequencing was performed on peripheral blood. The receptors come from an adult man with Graves' ophthalmopathy. CDR3s include the opening cysteine and the closing phenylalanine or tryptophan. The order of the fields is clone size, J gene, V gene, D gene, CDR3 DNA, CDR3 protein. A D gene is named only where the DNA matches it firmly. Clone size appears in some rows only: once, few, many, or a class for an expanded clone.

clone size: NA
J gene: TRBJ1-3
V gene: TRBV19
D gene: NA
CDR3 DNA: TGTGCCAGTAGTACGGACACGGGGTCCGGAAACACCATATATTTT
CDR3 protein: CASSTDTGSGNTIYF

clone size: many
J gene: TRBJ1-3
V gene: TRBV12-3/TRBV12-4
D gene: NA
CDR3 DNA: TGTGCCAGCAGCCAAAACGGTGGAAACACCATATATTTT
CDR3 protein: CASSQNGGNTIYF

clone size: many
J gene: TRBJ2-7
V gene: TRBV25-1
D gene: NA
CDR3 DNA: TGTGCCAGCAGTTCAGGGATGGGGTACGAGCAGTACTTC
CDR3 protein: CASSSGMGYEQYF

clone size: NA
J gene: TRBJ1-1
V gene: TRBV20-1
D gene: NA
CDR3 DNA: TGCAGTGCTAGTCAAAGGGCCCGGATGAACACTGAAGCTTTCTTT
CDR3 protein: CSASQRARMNTEAFF

clone size: NA
J gene: TRBJ2-2
V gene: TRBV25-1
D gene: TRBD1
CDR3 DNA: TGTGCCAGCAGTTCTCAGGGGGCGTCCGGGGAGCTGTTTTTT
CDR3 protein: CASSSQGASGELFF

clone size: NA
J gene: TRBJ2-6
V gene: TRBV7-9
D gene: NA
CDR3 DNA: TGTGCCAGCAGCTTACCGGGACAGACTTTC
CDR3 protein: CASSLPGQTF

clone size: few
J gene: TRBJ2-7
V gene: TRBV7-9
D gene: TRBD1
CDR3 DNA: TGTGCCAGCAGCTTGGGGACAGGGGATTTGGAGCAGTACTTC
CDR3 protein: CASSLGTGDLEQYF

clone size: NA
J gene: TRBJ1-2
V gene: TRBV2
D gene: NA
CDR3 DNA: TGTGCCAGCAGTTTTGGAGGGGCTAACTATGGCTACACCTTC
CDR3 protein: CASSFGGANYGYTF

clone size: few
J gene: TRBJ1-6
V gene: TRBV7-9
D gene: NA
CDR3 DNA: TGTGCCAGCAGCTTAGCGCTGGCAGGCCGAAGCTCCTATAATTCACCCCTCCACTTT
CDR3 protein: CASSLALAGRSSYNSPLHF

clone size: few
J gene: TRBJ1-1
V gene: TRBV7-2
D gene: NA
CDR3 DNA: TGTGCCAGCAGCTTGTCCTCCGCGGGGACTGAAGCTTTCTTT
CDR3 protein: CASSLSSAGTEAFF

clone size: NA
J gene: TRBJ2-7
V gene: TRBV25-1
D gene: TRBD2
CDR3 DNA: TGTGCCAGCAGTGCACGACCCATAGCGGGAGTACGGTACGAGCAGTACTTC
CDR3 protein: CASSARPIAGVRYEQYF

clone size: many
J gene: TRBJ2-5
V gene: TRBV20-1
D gene: TRBD2
CDR3 DNA: TGCAGTGCGGGAGGACTAGCAGTGACCCAGTACTTC
CDR3 protein: CSAGGLAVTQYF

clone size: once
J gene: TRBJ1-2
V gene: TRBV7-2
D gene: TRBD1
CDR3 DNA: TGTGCCAGCAGCCAAGGAGACAGGGTGGAAGGCTACACCTTC
CDR3 protein: CASSQGDRVEGYTF

clone size: NA
J gene: TRBJ2-2
V gene: TRBV20-1
D gene: TRBD1
CDR3 DNA: TGCAGTGCTAGAGATTTGACAGGGGACACCGGGGAGCTGTTTTTT
CDR3 protein: CSARDLTGDTGELFF

clone size: once
J gene: TRBJ1-3
V gene: TRBV25-1
D gene: TRBD1
CDR3 DNA: TGTGCCAGCAGTGCTGGACAGGGGATTGGAAACACCATATATTTT
CDR3 protein: CASSAGQGIGNTIYF

clone size: NA
J gene: TRBJ1-5
V gene: TRBV7-9
D gene: NA
CDR3 DNA: TGTGCTAGAGATCGGGCAGGGTACAGACAGCCCCAGCATTTT
CDR3 protein: CARDRAGYRQPQHF

clone size: few
J gene: TRBJ2-5
V gene: TRBV9
D gene: TRBD2
CDR3 DNA: TGTGCCAGCAGCGTAGCTCTAGCGGGGGGGAACCAGTACTTC
CDR3 protein: CASSVALAGGNQYF

clone size: few
J gene: TRBJ2-7
V gene: TRBV7-8
D gene: NA
CDR3 DNA: TGTGCCAGCAGCTTAGGCCCAGAGTTCGAGCAGTACTTC
CDR3 protein: CASSLGPEFEQYF